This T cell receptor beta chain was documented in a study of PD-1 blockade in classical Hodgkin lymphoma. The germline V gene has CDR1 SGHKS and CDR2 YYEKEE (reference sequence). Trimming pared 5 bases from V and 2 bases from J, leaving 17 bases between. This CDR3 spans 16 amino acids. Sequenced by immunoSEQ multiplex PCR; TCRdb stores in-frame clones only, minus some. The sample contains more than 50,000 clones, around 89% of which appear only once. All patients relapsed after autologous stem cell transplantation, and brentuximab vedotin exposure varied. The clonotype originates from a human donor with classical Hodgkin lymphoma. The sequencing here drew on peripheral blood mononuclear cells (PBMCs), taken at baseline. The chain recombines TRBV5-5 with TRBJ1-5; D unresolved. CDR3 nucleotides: TGTGCCAGCAGTAGGGCTCTAAGGGAACGCAATCAGCCCCAGCATTTT. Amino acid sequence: CASSRALRERNQPQHF.